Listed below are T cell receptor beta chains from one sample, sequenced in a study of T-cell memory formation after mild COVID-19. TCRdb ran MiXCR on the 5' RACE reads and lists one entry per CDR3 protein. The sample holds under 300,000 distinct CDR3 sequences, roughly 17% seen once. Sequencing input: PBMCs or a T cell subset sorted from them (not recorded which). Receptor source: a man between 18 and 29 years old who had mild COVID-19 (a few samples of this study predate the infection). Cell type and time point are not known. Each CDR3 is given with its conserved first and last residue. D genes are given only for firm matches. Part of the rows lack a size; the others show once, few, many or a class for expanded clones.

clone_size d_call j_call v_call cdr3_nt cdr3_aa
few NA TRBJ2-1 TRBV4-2 TGTGCCAGCAGCCAAGGCGAGGTTTTAAATGAGCAGTTCTTC CASSQGEVLNEQFF
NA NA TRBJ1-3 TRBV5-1 TGCGCCAGCAGCTTGGCCGGGACACCTCAAGGTTTACCCTCTGGAAACACCATATATTTT CASSLAGTPQGLPSGNTIYF
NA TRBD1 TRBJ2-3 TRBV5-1 TGCGCCAGCAGCCGCACAGGGGACGGTATCGCAGATACGCAGTATTTT CASSRTGDGIADTQYF
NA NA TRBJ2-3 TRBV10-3 TGTGCCATCAGTTCGAGGGGTTCGAGCACAGATACGCAGTATTTT CAISSRGSSTDTQYF
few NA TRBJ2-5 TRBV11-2 TGTGCCAGCGGGGGGCCTTTGGGAGGCGAGACCCAGTACTTC CASGGPLGGETQYF
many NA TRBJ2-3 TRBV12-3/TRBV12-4 TGTGCCAGCAGTCCTCGGGACACAATCTACACAGATACGCAGTATTTT CASSPRDTIYTDTQYF
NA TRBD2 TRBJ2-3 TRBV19 TGTGCCAGCGGGGGGACTCGCACAGATACGCAGTATTTT CASGGTRTDTQYF
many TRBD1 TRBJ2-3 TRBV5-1 TGCGCCAGCAGCTTCGATCCCGGGACAGGGGCGGATACGCAGTATTTT CASSFDPGTGADTQYF
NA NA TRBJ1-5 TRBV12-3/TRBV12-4 TGTGCCAGCAGTTCGGTTAACGAGGGCCATCAGCCCCAGCATTTT CASSSVNEGHQPQHF
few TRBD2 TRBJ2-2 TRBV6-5 TGTGCCAGCAGTTACTCGGGGGGGACCGGGGAGCTGTTTTTT CASSYSGGTGELFF
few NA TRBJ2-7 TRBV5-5 TGTGCCAGCAGCTTTGGGGCGTGGAACGAGCAGTACTTC CASSFGAWNEQYF
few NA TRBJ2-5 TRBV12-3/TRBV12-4 TGTGCCAGCAAGGGCGAGACCCAGTACTTC CASKGETQYF
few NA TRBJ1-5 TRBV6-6 TGTGCCAGCAGTTATAGGACACATTCTCAGCCCCAGCATTTT CASSYRTHSQPQHF
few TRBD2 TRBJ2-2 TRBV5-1 TGCGCCAGCAGCGTACTAGCGGGCAGCGCGAACACCGGGGAGCTGTTTTTT CASSVLAGSANTGELFF
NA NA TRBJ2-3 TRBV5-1 TGCGCCAGCAGGCCGGGACACAGCCTCACAGATACGCAGTATTTT CASRPGHSLTDTQYF
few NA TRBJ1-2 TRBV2 TGTGCCAGCAGTGAAAGGGGATCGAGCTATGGCTACACCTTC CASSERGSSYGYTF
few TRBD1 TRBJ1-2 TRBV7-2 TGTGCCAGCAGCCACCCGGACAGGGGGCGAAACTATGGCTACACCTTC CASSHPDRGRNYGYTF
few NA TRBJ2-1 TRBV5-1 TGCGCCAGCAGACGACAGCATGAGCAGTTCTTC CASRRQHEQFF
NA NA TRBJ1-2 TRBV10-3 TGTGCCATCAGTGATGGGGACACTAACTATGGCTACACCTTC CAISDGDTNYGYTF
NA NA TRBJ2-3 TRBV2 TGTGCCAGCAGTGGCCAGCGGGCGACCACAGATACGCAGTATTTT CASSGQRATTDTQYF
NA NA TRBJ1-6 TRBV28 TGTGCCAGCAGCCCGACAGGAGATAATTCACCCCTCCACTTT CASSPTGDNSPLHF
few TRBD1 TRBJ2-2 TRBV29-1 TGCAGCGGAGAAAACGGCACAGGGGTTAGCACCGGGGAGCTGTTTTTT CSGENGTGVSTGELFF
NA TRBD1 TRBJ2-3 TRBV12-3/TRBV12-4 TGTGCCAGCAGCAGGACAGGGACCTACACAGATACGCAGTATTTT CASSRTGTYTDTQYF
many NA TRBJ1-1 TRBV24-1 TGTGCCACCAGATTCGGTGAAGCTTTCTTT CATRFGEAFF
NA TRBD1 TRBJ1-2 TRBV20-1 TGCATTGCGGACAGGCCGAACTATGGCTACACCTTC CIADRPNYGYTF
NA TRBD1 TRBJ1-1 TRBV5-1 TGCGCCAGCAGCTTGGCTGCAGGGGGTTTAAGGACTGAAGCTTTCTTT CASSLAAGGLRTEAFF
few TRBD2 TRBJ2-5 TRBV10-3 TGTGCCATCAGTGGATTCCCTAGCGGGGGGTCCGAGACCCAGTACTTC CAISGFPSGGSETQYF
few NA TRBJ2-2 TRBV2 TGTGCCAGCAGTGCGCTGCAGGGGAAGGTCGGGGAGCTGTTTTTT CASSALQGKVGELFF
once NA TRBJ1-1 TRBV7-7 TGTGCTAGCAGCTCGGCGGTAAACACTGAAGCTTTCTTT CASSSAVNTEAFF
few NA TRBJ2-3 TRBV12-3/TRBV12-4 TGTGCCAGCCCTAAAAAGGGCGTTCTCGCAGATACGCAGTATTTT CASPKKGVLADTQYF
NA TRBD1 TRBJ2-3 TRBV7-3 TGTGCCAGCAGCTGGCAGGGGGCTAGTGCAGATACGCAGTATTTT CASSWQGASADTQYF
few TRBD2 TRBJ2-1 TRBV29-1 TGCAGCGTTGAAGATCACCTAGCGGGGACCTACAATGAGCAGTTCTTC CSVEDHLAGTYNEQFF
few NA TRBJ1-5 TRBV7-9 TGTGCCAGCAGCTTAATAGGGGGCAATCAGCCCCAGCATTTT CASSLIGGNQPQHF
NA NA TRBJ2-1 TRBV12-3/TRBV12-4 TGTGCCAGCAGTTTGGTACTAGGACGGATCTACAATGAGCAGTTCTTC CASSLVLGRIYNEQFF
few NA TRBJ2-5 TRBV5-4 TGTGCCAGCAGCTTGGATTACACCGGGGCCCGGGAGACCCAGTACTTC CASSLDYTGARETQYF
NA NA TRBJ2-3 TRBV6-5 TGTGCCAGCAGTTACTCCGGGACCGGCGGAGATACGCAGTATTTT CASSYSGTGGDTQYF
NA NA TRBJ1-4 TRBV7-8 TGTGCCAGCAGCTTAGCGGCCAGAGCAACTAATGAAAAACTGTTTTTT CASSLAARATNEKLFF
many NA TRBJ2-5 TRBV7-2 TGTGCCAGCAGCTTAGCGAGGACAGAAGAGACCCAGTACTTC CASSLARTEETQYF
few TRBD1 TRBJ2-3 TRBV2 TGTGCCAGCAACTACAGGGGGCCTCCAGATACGCAGTATTTT CASNYRGPPDTQYF
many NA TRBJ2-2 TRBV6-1 TGTGCCAGCATCTCAGGCAGCAACACCGGGGAGCTGTTTTTT CASISGSNTGELFF
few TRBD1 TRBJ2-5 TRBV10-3 TGTGCCATCAGGGAGGACAGGCACCAAGAGACCCAGTACTTC CAIREDRHQETQYF
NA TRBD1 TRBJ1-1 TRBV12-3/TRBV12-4 TGTGCCAGCAGTCCTCCAGGGGGGCACACTGAAGCTTTCTTT CASSPPGGHTEAFF
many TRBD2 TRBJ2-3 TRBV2 TGTGCCAGCAGTGTCGGGCGGGGGGGCACAGATACGCAGTATTTT CASSVGRGGTDTQYF